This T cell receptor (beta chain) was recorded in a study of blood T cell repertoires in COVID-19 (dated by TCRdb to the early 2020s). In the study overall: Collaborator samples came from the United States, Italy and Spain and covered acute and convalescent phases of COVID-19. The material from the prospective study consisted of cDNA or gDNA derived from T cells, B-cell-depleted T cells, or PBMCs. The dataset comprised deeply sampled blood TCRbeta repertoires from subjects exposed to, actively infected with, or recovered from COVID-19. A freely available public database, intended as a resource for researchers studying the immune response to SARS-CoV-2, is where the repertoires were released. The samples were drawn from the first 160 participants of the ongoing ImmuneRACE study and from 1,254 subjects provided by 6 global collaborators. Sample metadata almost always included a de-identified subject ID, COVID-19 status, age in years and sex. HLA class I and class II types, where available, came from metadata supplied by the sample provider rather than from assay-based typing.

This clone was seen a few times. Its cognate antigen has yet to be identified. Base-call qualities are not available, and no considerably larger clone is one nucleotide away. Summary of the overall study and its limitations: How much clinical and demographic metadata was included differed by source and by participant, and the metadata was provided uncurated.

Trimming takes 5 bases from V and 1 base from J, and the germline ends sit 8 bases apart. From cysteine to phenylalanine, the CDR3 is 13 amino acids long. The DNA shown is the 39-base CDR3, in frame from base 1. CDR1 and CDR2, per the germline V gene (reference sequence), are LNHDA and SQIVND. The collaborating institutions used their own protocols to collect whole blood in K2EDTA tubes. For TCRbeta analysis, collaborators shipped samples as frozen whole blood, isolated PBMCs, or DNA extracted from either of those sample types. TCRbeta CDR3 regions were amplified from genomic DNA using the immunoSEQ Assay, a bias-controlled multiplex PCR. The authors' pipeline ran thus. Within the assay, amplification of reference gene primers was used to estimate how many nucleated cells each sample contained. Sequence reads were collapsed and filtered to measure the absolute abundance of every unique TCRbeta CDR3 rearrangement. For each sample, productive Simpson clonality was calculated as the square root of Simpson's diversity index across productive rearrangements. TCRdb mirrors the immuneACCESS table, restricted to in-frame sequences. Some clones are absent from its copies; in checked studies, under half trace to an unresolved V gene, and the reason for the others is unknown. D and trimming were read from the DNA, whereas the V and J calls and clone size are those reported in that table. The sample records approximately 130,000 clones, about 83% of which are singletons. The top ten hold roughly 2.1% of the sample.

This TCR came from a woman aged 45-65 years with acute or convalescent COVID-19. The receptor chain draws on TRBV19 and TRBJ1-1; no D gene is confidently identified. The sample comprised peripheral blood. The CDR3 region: CASSWQKNTEAFF. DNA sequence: TGTGCCAGTAGTTGGCAGAAGAACACTGAAGCTTTCTTT.